The rows below give T cell receptor beta chains drawn from one sample of a study of T cell responses to AZD1222 COVID-19 vaccine. Sequencing was performed with immunoSEQ multiplex PCR; in TCRdb, only in-frame clones are kept and a portion is missing. This table has fewer than 150,000 clones, approximately 88% appearing once. Sequenced material: peripheral blood, taken 28 days after the second AZD1222 dose. All receptors come from an adult who received the AZD1222 COVID-19 vaccine. CDR3s include the opening cysteine and the closing phenylalanine or tryptophan. D genes are given only for firm matches. Rows give clone size only sometimes, using once, few, many, or a class for an expanded clone.

NA | TRBJ2-7 | TRBV19 | NA | CASSILNVGQGKEEEQYF | TGTGCCAGTAGTATATTAAATGTGGGGCAGGGGAAGGAAGAGGAGCAGTACTTC
TRBD2 | TRBJ2-3 | TRBV5-1 | NA | CASSFAGGPSDTQYF | TGCGCCAGCAGCTTTGCGGGAGGCCCCTCGGATACGCAGTATTTT
NA | TRBJ1-6 | TRBV2 | NA | CASSATTQPLHF | TGTGCCAGCAGCGCGACGACTCAACCCCTCCACTTT
TRBD1 | TRBJ1-5 | TRBV18 | once | CASSQGTANSNQPQHF | TGTGCCAGCTCACAAGGGACAGCTAATAGCAATCAGCCCCAGCATTTT
NA | TRBJ2-3 | TRBV4-2 | NA | CASSQVSRSTDTQYF | TGTGCCAGCAGCCAAGTTTCTAGAAGCACAGATACGCAGTATTTT
NA | TRBJ2-1 | TRBV24-1 | NA | CATSGDSIRSYNEQFF | TGTGCCACCAGTGGAGACTCCATCCGCTCCTACAATGAGCAGTTCTTC
NA | TRBJ2-1 | TRBV5-1 | NA | CASSGRGTGLNEQFF | TGCGCCAGCAGCGGACGCGGGACTGGTCTTAATGAGCAGTTCTTC
TRBD2 | TRBJ2-3 | TRBV5-1 | NA | CASSLAGAQRGTDTQYF | TGCGCCAGCAGCCTAGCGGGAGCGCAACGGGGCACAGATACGCAGTATTTT
TRBD1 | TRBJ1-4 | TRBV28 | NA | CASHRGKNEKLFF | TGTGCCAGCCACAGGGGAAAAAATGAAAAACTGTTTTTT
NA | TRBJ1-1 | TRBV2 | NA | CASSYSGTQNTEAFF | TGTGCCAGCAGTTACTCCGGGACCCAGAACACTGAAGCTTTCTTT
TRBD1 | TRBJ2-1 | TRBV27 | NA | CASSLSRGTAINEQFF | TGTGCCAGCAGTTTATCTAGAGGGACAGCAATTAATGAGCAGTTCTTC
NA | TRBJ2-5 | TRBV7-2 | few | CASSRFPRGAGETQYF | TGTGCCAGCAGCAGGTTTCCCCGGGGGGCCGGAGAGACCCAGTACTTC
NA | TRBJ1-4 | TRBV5-1 | once | CASSHSETSEKLFF | TGCGCCAGCAGTCATTCGGAGACATCTGAAAAACTGTTTTTT
NA | TRBJ2-7 | TRBV18 | once | CASSPDYEQYF | TGTGCCAGCTCGCCTGACTACGAGCAGTACTTC
TRBD1 | TRBJ1-1 | TRBV19 | few | CASSIDRDSGNTEAFF | TGTGCCAGTAGTATAGATCGGGACAGTGGGAACACTGAAGCTTTCTTT
TRBD1 | TRBJ1-1 | TRBV10-2 | NA | CASSDPTGDTEAFF | TGCGCCAGCAGTGACCCAACAGGGGACACTGAAGCTTTCTTT
NA | TRBJ2-1 | TRBV19 | NA | CASSIGQRREQFF | TGTGCCAGTAGTATAGGTCAACGTAGGGAGCAGTTCTTC
TRBD1 | TRBJ2-5 | TRBV5-1 | NA | CASRRTGSGLETQYF | TGCGCCAGCAGGAGGACAGGGAGCGGCTTAGAGACCCAGTACTTC
TRBD1 | TRBJ2-5 | TRBV29-1 | NA | CSVGWTGQETQYF | TGCAGCGTTGGTTGGACAGGTCAAGAGACCCAGTACTTC
NA | TRBJ1-2 | TRBV29-1 | NA | CSVEGTGGYGYTF | TGCAGCGTTGAAGGAACAGGAGGCTATGGCTACACCTTC
TRBD2 | TRBJ2-7 | TRBV30 | NA | CAWSVKAGFYSYEQYF | TGTGCCTGGAGTGTGAAAGCGGGGTTTTACTCCTACGAGCAGTACTTC
NA | TRBJ1-5 | TRBV5-6 | NA | CASSFRGYGQPQHF | TGTGCCAGCAGCTTCCGAGGGTACGGTCAGCCCCAGCATTTT
NA | TRBJ2-7 | TRBV9 | NA | CARRVAGGGTDSYEQYF | TGTGCCCGCCGCGTAGCAGGGGGGGGGACTGACTCCTACGAGCAGTACTTC
TRBD2 | TRBJ2-1 | TRBV7-9 | NA | CASSLQGLAGAFF | TGTGCCAGCAGCCTCCAGGGACTAGCGGGAGCGTTCTTC
NA | TRBJ2-7 | TRBV5-4 | NA | CASSLPRANSYEQYF | TGTGCCAGCAGCTTGCCCCGGGCCAACTCCTACGAGCAGTACTTC
NA | TRBJ2-3 | TRBV11-2 | NA | CASSSNTGPDTQYF | TGTGCCAGCAGCTCAAACACAGGGCCAGATACGCAGTATTTT
NA | TRBJ2-3 | TRBV5-1 | NA | CASSLAGGPDTQYF | TGCGCCAGCAGCTTGGCCGGGGGACCTGACACGCAGTATTTT
TRBD1 | TRBJ1-4 | TRBV28 | once | CASSPGQALEKLFF | TGTGCCAGCAGCCCGGGACAGGCCCTTGAAAAACTGTTTTTT
NA | TRBJ1-4 | TRBV19 | NA | CASSDQGTIATNEKLFF | TGTGCCAGTAGTGATCAGGGGACCATAGCAACTAATGAAAAACTGTTTTTT
NA | TRBJ1-2 | TRBV2 | NA | CASSAGTRFYGYTF | TGTGCCAGCAGCGCCGGGACAAGATTCTATGGCTACACCTTC
NA | TRBJ1-2 | TRBV5-8 | NA | CASSFLTRQVGYGYTF | TGTGCCAGCAGCTTTTTGACTAGGCAGGTGGGCTATGGCTACACCTTC
NA | TRBJ1-5 | TRBV4-1 | NA | CASSQDIDSWGQPQHF | TGCGCCAGCAGCCAAGATATCGACAGTTGGGGCCAGCCCCAGCATTTT
TRBD1 | TRBJ2-7 | TRBV28 | NA | CASTTGGKSYEQYF | TGTGCCAGCACTACAGGGGGGAAGTCCTACGAGCAGTACTTC
NA | TRBJ2-7 | TRBV27 | once | CASRGFRDSGYEQYF | TGTGCCAGCAGGGGGTTCCGGGACTCAGGGTACGAGCAGTACTTC
NA | TRBJ1-1 | TRBV18 | NA | CASSLVTDGGRNTEAFF | TGTGCCAGCTCGCTCGTGACCGACGGGGGACGGAACACTGAAGCTTTCTTT
NA | TRBJ2-7 | TRBV5-1 | NA | CASSLGYPGMAYEQYF | TGCGCCAGCAGCTTGGGATACCCAGGGATGGCCTACGAGCAGTACTTC
NA | TRBJ2-7 | TRBV6-5 | once | CASSPGDRSNEQYF | TGTGCCAGCAGTCCTGGGGATAGGTCGAACGAGCAGTACTTC
TRBD1 | TRBJ1-4 | TRBV7-2 | NA | CASSPGTGANEKLFF | TGTGCCAGCAGCCCCGGGACAGGGGCGAATGAAAAACTGTTTTTT